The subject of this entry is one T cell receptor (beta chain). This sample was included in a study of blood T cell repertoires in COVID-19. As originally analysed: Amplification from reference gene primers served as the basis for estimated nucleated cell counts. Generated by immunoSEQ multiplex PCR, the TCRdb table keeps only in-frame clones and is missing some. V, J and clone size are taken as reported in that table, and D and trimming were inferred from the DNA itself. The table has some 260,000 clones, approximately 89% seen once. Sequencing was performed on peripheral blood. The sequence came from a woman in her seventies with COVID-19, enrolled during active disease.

The CDR3 reads CASSRPGQGLNEQFF. CDR3 DNA sequence: TGTGCCAGCAGCAGACCGGGACAGGGTTTAAATGAGCAGTTCTTC. The J gene is TRBJ2-1, the V gene TRBV21-1; the table assigns TRBD1, which was not confirmed against the DNA. TRBV21-1 is designated a pseudogene. The CDR3 runs to 15 residues.